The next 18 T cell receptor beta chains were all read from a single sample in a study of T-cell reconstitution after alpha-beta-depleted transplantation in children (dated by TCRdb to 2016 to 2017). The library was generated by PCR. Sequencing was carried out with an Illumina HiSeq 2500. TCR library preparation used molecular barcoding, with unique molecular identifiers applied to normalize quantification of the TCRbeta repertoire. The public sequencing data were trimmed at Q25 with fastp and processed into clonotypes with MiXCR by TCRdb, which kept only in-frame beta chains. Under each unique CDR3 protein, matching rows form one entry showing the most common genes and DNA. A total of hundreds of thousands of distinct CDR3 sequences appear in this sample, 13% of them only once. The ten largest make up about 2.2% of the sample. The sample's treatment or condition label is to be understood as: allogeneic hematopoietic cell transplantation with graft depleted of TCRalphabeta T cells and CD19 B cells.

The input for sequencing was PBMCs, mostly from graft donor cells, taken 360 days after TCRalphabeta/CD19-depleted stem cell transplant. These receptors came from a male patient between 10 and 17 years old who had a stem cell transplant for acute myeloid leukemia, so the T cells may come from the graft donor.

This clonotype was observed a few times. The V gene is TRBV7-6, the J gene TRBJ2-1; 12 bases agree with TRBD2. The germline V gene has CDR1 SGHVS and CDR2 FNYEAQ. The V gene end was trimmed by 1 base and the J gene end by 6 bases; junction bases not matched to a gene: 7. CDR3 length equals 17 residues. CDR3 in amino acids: CASSLVASGRASNEQFF. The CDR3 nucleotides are TGTGCCAGCAGCTTAGTTGCTAGCGGGAGGGCCAGCAATGAGCAGTTCTTC. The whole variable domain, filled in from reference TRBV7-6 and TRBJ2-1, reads GAGVSQSPRYKVTKRGQDVALRCDPISGHVSLYWYRQALGQGPEFLTYFNYEAQQDKSGLPNDRFSAERPEGSISTLTIQRTEQRDSAMYRCASSLVASGRASNEQFFGPGTRLTVL.

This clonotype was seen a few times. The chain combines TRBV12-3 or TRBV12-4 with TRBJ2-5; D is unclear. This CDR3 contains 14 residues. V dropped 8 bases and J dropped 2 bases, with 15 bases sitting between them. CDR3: CASAYRALQETQYF. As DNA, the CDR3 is TGTGCCAGCGCCTACCGGGCATTACAAGAGACCCAGTACTTC.

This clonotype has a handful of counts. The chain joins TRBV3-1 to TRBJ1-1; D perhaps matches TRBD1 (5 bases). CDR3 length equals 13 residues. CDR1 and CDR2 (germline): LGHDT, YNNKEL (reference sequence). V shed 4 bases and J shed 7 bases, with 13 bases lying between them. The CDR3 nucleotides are TGTGCCAGCAGCCTGGGGCGGGCCGGTGAAGCTTTCTTT. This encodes CASSLGRAGEAFF.

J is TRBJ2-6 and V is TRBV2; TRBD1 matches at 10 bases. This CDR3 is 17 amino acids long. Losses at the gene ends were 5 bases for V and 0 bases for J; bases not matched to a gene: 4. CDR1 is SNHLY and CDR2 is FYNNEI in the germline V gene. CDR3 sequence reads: CASSRDRGTSGANVLTF. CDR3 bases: TGTGCCAGCAGTCGGGACAGGGGTACCTCTGGGGCCAACGTCCTGACTTTC.

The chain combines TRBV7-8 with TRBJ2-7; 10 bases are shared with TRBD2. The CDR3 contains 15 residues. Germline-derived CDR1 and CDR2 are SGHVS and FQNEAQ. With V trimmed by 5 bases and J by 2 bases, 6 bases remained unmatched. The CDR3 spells CASSKGSGRAYEQYF. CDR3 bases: TGTGCCAGCAGCAAAGGAAGCGGGAGGGCCTACGAGCAGTACTTC.

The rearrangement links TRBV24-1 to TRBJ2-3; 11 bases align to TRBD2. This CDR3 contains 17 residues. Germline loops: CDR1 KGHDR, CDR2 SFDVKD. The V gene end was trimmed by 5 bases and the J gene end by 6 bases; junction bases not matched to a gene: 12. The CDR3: CATSASLAGGAPDTQYF. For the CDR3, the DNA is TGTGCCACCAGTGCCTCTTTAGCGGGAGGGGCGCCGGATACGCAGTATTTT.

CDR3 coding DNA: TGCGCCAGCAGCCAAGATCTCGGGACAGAAATAGGATACGAGCAGTACTTC. This gives the protein CASSQDLGTEIGYEQYF. This rearrangement joins TRBV4-3 to TRBJ2-7; 7 nucleotides match TRBD1. Losses at the gene ends were 0 bases for V and 4 bases for J; bases not matched to a gene: 12. CDR3 length: 17 amino acids. Germline V gives CDR1 LGHNA, CDR2 YSLEER.

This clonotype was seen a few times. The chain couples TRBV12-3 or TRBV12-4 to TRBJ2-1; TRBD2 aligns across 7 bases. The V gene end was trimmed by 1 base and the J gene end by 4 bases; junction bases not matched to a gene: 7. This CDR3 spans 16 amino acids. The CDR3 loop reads CASSLDRDYDYNEQFF. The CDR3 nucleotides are TGTGCCAGCAGTTTAGACCGGGACTACGATTACAATGAGCAGTTCTTC.

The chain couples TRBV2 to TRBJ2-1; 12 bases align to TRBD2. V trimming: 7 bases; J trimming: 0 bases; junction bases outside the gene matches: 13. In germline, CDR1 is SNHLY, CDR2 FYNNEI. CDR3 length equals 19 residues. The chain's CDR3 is CASNPVGLAGGSSYNEQFF. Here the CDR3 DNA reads TGTGCCAGCAACCCTGTGGGACTAGCGGGTGGCAGCTCCTACAATGAGCAGTTCTTC.

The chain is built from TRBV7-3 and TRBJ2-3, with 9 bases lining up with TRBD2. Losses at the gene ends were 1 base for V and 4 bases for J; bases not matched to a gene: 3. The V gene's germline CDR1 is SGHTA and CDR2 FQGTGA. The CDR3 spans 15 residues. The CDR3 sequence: CASSLKLAGSDTQYF. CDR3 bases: TGTGCCAGCAGCTTAAAACTAGCGGGCTCAGATACGCAGTATTTT.

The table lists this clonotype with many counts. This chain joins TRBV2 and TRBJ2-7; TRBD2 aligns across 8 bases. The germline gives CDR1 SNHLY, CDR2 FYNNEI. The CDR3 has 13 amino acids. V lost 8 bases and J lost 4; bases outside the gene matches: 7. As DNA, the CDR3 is TGTGCCAGCGACGAGCGGGAGCAATACGAGCAGTACTTC. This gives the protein CASDEREQYEQYF.

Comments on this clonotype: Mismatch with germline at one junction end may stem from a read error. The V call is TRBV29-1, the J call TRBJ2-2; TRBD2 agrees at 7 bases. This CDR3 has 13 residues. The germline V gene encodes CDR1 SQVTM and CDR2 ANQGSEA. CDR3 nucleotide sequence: TGCAGCGTTGATCTTAAGGGTAGCGGGCAGCTGTTTTTT. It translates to CSVDLKGSGQLFF.

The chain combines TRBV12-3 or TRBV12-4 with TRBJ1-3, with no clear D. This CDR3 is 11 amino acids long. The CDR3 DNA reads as TGTGTCCAGAAGACTGGAAACACCATATATTTT. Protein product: CVQKTGNTIYF.

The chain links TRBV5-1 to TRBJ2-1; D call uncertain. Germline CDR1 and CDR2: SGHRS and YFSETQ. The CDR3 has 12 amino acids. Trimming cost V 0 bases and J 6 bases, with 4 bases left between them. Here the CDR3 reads CASSLELNEQFF. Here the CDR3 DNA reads TGCGCCAGCAGCTTGGAGCTCAATGAGCAGTTCTTC.

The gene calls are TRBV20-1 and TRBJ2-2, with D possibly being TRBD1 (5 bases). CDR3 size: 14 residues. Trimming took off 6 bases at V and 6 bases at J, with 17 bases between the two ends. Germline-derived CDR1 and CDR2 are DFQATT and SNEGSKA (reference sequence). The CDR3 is CSASTVKKPGELFF. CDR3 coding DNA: TGCAGTGCGTCGACAGTTAAGAAGCCCGGGGAGCTGTTTTTT.

CDR3 sequence (DNA): TGTGCCAGCAGTTACTGGACAGGTCTCCGTGCTAATTCACCCCTCCACTTT. Translation: CASSYWTGLRANSPLHF. V gene TRBV6-2 or TRBV6-3 combines with J gene TRBJ1-6, with TRBD1 matching 7 bases. CDR1 is MNHEY, CDR2 SVGEGT, per germline. V lost 1 base to trimming and J lost 6 bases; unmatched junction nucleotides: 9. The length of the CDR3 is 17 residues.

The CDR3 loop is CSARGPGLAASEQFF. The CDR3 DNA is TGCAGTGCTAGAGGCCCGGGACTAGCGGCGAGCGAGCAGTTCTTC. The rearrangement links TRBV20-1 to TRBJ2-1; 11 bases fit TRBD2. In germline, CDR1 is DFQATT, CDR2 SNEGSKA (reference sequence). The J segment lost 10 bases and the V segment lost 1 base, leaving 9 bases of the junction unmatched. CDR3 size: 15 residues.

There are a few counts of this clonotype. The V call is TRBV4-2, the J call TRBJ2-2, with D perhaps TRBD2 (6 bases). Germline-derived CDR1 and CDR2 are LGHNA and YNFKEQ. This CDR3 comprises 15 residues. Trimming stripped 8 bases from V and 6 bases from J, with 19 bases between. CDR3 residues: CASAPTASVAGELFF. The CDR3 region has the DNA TGTGCCAGCGCCCCAACGGCTAGCGTGGCCGGGGAGCTGTTTTTT.